This TCR beta chain was identified in a study of T cell repertoires in aging, cancer and after chemotherapy. TCR beta rearrangements were amplified from peripheral blood genomic DNA. TRB rearrangements spanning V, D and J were amplified using mixed TRB-A/B primers. One entry per CDR3 protein results from TCRdb running MiXCR on the multiplex PCR reads. The table records a few thousand distinct CDR3 sequences, more than 25% of them present only once. Deletions cut 1 base from V and 8 bases from J, with 15 bases between. This CDR3 is 15 amino acids long. Germline assignment: CDR1 SEHNR and CDR2 FQNEAQ (reference sequence).

The sequence derives from a human donor in good health. This chain links TRBV7-9 with TRBJ2-1; D may be TRBD1 or TRBD2 (6 bases each). Sequencing used blood. The CDR3 nucleotides read TGTGCCAGCAGCTTAGGCCTCCTGGAGGGGGATGAGCAGTTCTTC. Translated, it gives CASSLGLLEGDEQFF.